The present entry profiles one T cell receptor (beta chain) with its context. The antigen is undetermined. The sample comes from a study of identical twins. A universal primer binding site was introduced by template switching. The final cDNA contained unique molecular identifiers. TCRdb re-derived calls from the 5' RACE reads in MiXCR, one entry per CDR3 protein. The repertoire includes roughly 480,000 distinct CDR3 sequences, roughly a quarter of them detected once, and about 2.7% sits in the top ten. Study-level findings and limits: Out-of-frame alpha sequences shared by twins were enriched for low generation probability.

The CDR3 loop spans 13 amino acids. V lost 5 bases to trimming and J lost 0 bases, with 4 bases between them. CDR1 is SNHLY and CDR2 is FYNNEI in the germline V gene. This sample was shared with a second study, whose subject was T cells expressing NK-cell markers. This second study notes: Researchers got TCR beta repertoires out of sorted CD3+CD56+NKG2C+, CD3+CD56+NKG2C- and CD3+CD56-NKG2C+ T cells.

The V and J genes are TRBV2 and TRBJ1-4; D gene unclear. The sequence was collected from a woman under 30 in good health. What was sequenced was CD4+ T cells sorted from blood. The CDR3 is CASSYATNEKLFF. In DNA, the CDR3 is TGTGCCAGCAGTTATGCAACTAATGAAAAACTGTTTTTT.